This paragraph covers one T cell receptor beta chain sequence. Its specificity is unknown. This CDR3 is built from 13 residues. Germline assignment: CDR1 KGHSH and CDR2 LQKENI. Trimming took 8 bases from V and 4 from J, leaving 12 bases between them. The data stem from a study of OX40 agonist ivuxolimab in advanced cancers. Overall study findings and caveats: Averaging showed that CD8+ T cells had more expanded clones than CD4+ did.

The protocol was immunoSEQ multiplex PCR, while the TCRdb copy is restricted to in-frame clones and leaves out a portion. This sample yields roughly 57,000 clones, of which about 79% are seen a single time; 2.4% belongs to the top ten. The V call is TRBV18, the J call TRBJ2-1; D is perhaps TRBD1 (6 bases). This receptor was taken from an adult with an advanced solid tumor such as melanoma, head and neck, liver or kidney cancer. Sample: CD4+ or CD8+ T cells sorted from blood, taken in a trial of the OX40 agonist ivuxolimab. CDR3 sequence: CASTLDRYNEQFF. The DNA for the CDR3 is TGTGCCAGCACCTTGGACAGATACAATGAGCAGTTCTTC. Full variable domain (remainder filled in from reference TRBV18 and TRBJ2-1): NAGVMQNPRHLVRRRGQEARLRCSPMKGHSHVYWYRQLPEEGLKFMVYLQKENIIDESGMPKERFSAEFPKEGPSILRIQQVVRGDSAAYFCASTLDRYNEQFFGPGTRLTVL.